Listed below are T cell receptor beta chains from one sample, sequenced in a study of T cell responses to AZD1222 COVID-19 vaccine. Assay used: immunoSEQ multiplex PCR; TCRdb lists only in-frame clones, some missing. This sample has over 85,000 clones, with 85% to 95% found just once. The source was peripheral blood, collected on day 0 of AZD1222 vaccination. All receptors derive from an adult in good health. The CDR3 runs from the conserved cysteine through the conserved F or W. Each record gives: V gene, J gene, CDR3 protein.

>TRBV28|TRBJ1-3
CASTLDSGNTIYF
>TRBV5-1|TRBJ2-1
CASSPGQVWNSYNEQFF
>TRBV3-1/TRBV3-2|TRBJ2-3
CASSQGWTDTQYF
>TRBV5-1|TRBJ1-1
CASSNDRGLTEAFF
>TRBV25-1|TRBJ1-6
CASSDRRSYNSPLHF
>TRBV30|TRBJ1-2
CAWSPGAYGYTF
>TRBV5-4|TRBJ2-3
CASRPRGGLADTQYF
>TRBV5-1|TRBJ2-5
CASSLSVKEETQYF
>TRBV4-2|TRBJ1-1
CASSQDGPHQDF
>TRBV6-2/TRBV6-3|TRBJ1-2
CASSPSGTTNYGYTF
>TRBV4-2|TRBJ2-7
CASSQDRGGGYEQYF
>TRBV30|TRBJ1-5
CAWSETSNQPQHF
>TRBV28|TRBJ1-6
CASSLKSGMNSPLHF
>TRBV5-6|TRBJ2-7
CASSSYRTAIPYEQYF
>TRBV7-9|TRBJ1-2
CASAGGYGYTF
>TRBV5-1|TRBJ2-5
CASSVAGPKGETQYF
>TRBV28|TRBJ2-5
CASSFGGASQETQYF
>TRBV10-3|TRBJ2-7
CAISERTGSYEQYF
>TRBV3-1/TRBV3-2|TRBJ2-5
CASSQGAGVETQYF
>TRBV28|TRBJ1-1
CASIRRGRAFF
>TRBV2|TRBJ2-2
CASSVLGGAGELFF
>TRBV6-5|TRBJ1-4
CASRRGPESEKLFF
>TRBV5-1|TRBJ1-2
CASSLTGWSYGYTF
>TRBV5-1|TRBJ1-2
CASSLGQTDGYTF
>TRBV2|TRBJ1-5
CASSEVTWFGDGYNQPQHF
>TRBV10-1|TRBJ2-1
CASSPGGGASYNEQFF
>TRBV10-1|TRBJ1-6
CASSETGGSPLHF
>TRBV28|TRBJ2-3
CASSPRVWGTQYF
>TRBV6-5|TRBJ1-2
CASRRTGVGYGYTF
>TRBV3-1/TRBV3-2|TRBJ1-2
CASSQSLYLDYGYTF
>TRBV18|TRBJ2-7
CASSAEYEQYF
>TRBV19|TRBJ2-7
CASSIGHEQYF
>TRBV18|TRBJ1-1
CASSSTERSWQGEKAFF
>TRBV7-3|TRBJ1-1
CASSSGLNTEAFF
>TRBV29-1|TRBJ1-5
CSASSDWNQPQHF
>TRBV3-1/TRBV3-2|TRBJ2-2
CASSQESQDRWSGELFF
>TRBV7-2|TRBJ1-5
CASSHRAPDRDQPQHF
>TRBV4-1|TRBJ1-5
CASSQGDRPNQPQHF
>TRBV18|TRBJ2-1
CASSPRDPRGNEQFF
>TRBV5-1|TRBJ2-7
CASRSLRSGNEQYF
>TRBV19|TRBJ2-7
CASSKDSYFGEYEQYF
>TRBV14|TRBJ2-1
CASSQVGPYNEQFF
>TRBV20-1|TRBJ2-3
CSASGASKDTQYF
>TRBV3-1/TRBV3-2|TRBJ2-3
CASSRELMGLAGISTDTQYF
>TRBV19|TRBJ1-4
CASSIVRDRVEKLFF